Described below is a single TCR beta chain sequence and its context. What it recognizes is unknown. A history of autoimmune disease or systemic immunosuppression excluded patients. This record belongs to a study of OX40 agonist ivuxolimab in advanced cancers. Study-level findings and limits: The mean number of expanded clones was higher in CD8+ T cells than in CD4+.

Data came from immunoSEQ multiplex PCR; TCRdb stores just in-frame clones and leaves some out. The sample includes some 150,000 clones, approximately 94% of them seen just once. This clonotype was sampled from an adult with an advanced solid tumor such as melanoma, head and neck, liver or kidney cancer. Sequencing used CD4+ or CD8+ T cells sorted from blood, obtained in a trial of the OX40 agonist ivuxolimab.

The CDR3 bases are TGTGCCAGTACGACTAGCGGGGGAGTTACGCAGTATTTT. As protein: CASTTSGGVTQYF. This rearrangement joins TRBV19 to TRBJ2-3; 12 bases map to TRBD2. The ends lost 7 bases at V and 8 bases at J; junction bases unmatched: 4. Germline CDR1 reads LNHDA; CDR2 reads SQIVND (reference sequence). The CDR3 runs 13 residues.